These T cell receptor beta chains were read from a single sample in a study of shared clonotypes between healthy human individuals. Sequencing was performed with immunoSEQ multiplex PCR; in TCRdb, only in-frame clones are kept and a portion is missing. This table holds 550,000 to 750,000 clones, less than 97% found once. Sequencing was carried out using naive CD8+ T cells sorted from blood. The receptors stem from a woman in her twenties or thirties in good health. Each CDR3 is given with its conserved first and last residue. The D gene is left open where the match is weak. The size field is filled for only some rows; it gives once, few, many or a size class.

j_call: TRBJ1-2
cdr3_length: 15
v_call: TRBV6-1
d_call: .
clone_size: once
cdr3_nt: TGTGCCAGCACCGGGACGGAACTGTCAATGTATGGCTACACCTTC
cdr3_aa: CASTGTELSMYGYTF

j_call: TRBJ1-3
cdr3_length: 14
v_call: TRBV25-1
d_call: .
clone_size: .
cdr3_nt: TGTGCCAGCAGTTCGCCAGGGTCCGGAAACACCATATATTTT
cdr3_aa: CASSSPGSGNTIYF

j_call: TRBJ2-1
cdr3_length: 16
v_call: TRBV27
d_call: TRBD2
clone_size: once
cdr3_nt: TGTGCCAGCAGTATATGGGCTAGCGGGAGTAGCAGTGAGCAGTTCTTC
cdr3_aa: CASSIWASGSSSEQFF

j_call: TRBJ1-5
cdr3_length: 15
v_call: TRBV19
d_call: .
clone_size: .
cdr3_nt: TGTGCCAGTAGGTTGGGACACCCTAGCAATCAGCCCCAGCATTTT
cdr3_aa: CASRLGHPSNQPQHF

j_call: TRBJ1-2
cdr3_length: 14
v_call: TRBV28
d_call: .
clone_size: .
cdr3_nt: TGTGCCAGCAGCCTAGGGTCCTTTGGCTATGGCTACACCTTC
cdr3_aa: CASSLGSFGYGYTF

j_call: TRBJ2-7
cdr3_length: 11
v_call: TRBV5-3
d_call: .
clone_size: .
cdr3_nt: TGTGCCAGAAGCGGACAAAGCGAGCAGTACTTC
cdr3_aa: CARSGQSEQYF

j_call: TRBJ2-2
cdr3_length: 17
v_call: TRBV28
d_call: .
clone_size: .
cdr3_nt: TGTGCCAGCAGTTTGGTCTATCGGCTGATGAACACCGGGGAGCTGTTTTTT
cdr3_aa: CASSLVYRLMNTGELFF

j_call: TRBJ2-3
cdr3_length: 15
v_call: TRBV7-8
d_call: TRBD1
clone_size: .
cdr3_nt: TGTGCCAGCAGCCCTCTTCAGGGGGCGGGAGATACGCAGTATTTT
cdr3_aa: CASSPLQGAGDTQYF

j_call: TRBJ2-5
cdr3_length: 15
v_call: TRBV6-5
d_call: TRBD2
clone_size: .
cdr3_nt: TGTGCCAGCGGGACTAGCGGGGCAATCCAAGAGACCCAGTACTTC
cdr3_aa: CASGTSGAIQETQYF

j_call: TRBJ2-6
cdr3_length: 15
v_call: TRBV7-6
d_call: .
clone_size: .
cdr3_nt: TGTGCCAGCAGCTCACTGGTTGATGGGGCCAACGTCCTGACTTTC
cdr3_aa: CASSSLVDGANVLTF

j_call: TRBJ2-7
cdr3_length: 16
v_call: TRBV6-5
d_call: TRBD1
clone_size: once
cdr3_nt: TGTGCCAGCAGTTACTCAACAGGGGGTCGCTCCTACGAGCAGTACTTC
cdr3_aa: CASSYSTGGRSYEQYF

j_call: TRBJ2-7
cdr3_length: 13
v_call: TRBV27
d_call: .
clone_size: .
cdr3_nt: TGTGCCAGCGCACTAAGGGTGGGGTACGAGCAGTACTTC
cdr3_aa: CASALRVGYEQYF

j_call: TRBJ2-1
cdr3_length: 14
v_call: TRBV29-1
d_call: .
clone_size: .
cdr3_nt: TGCAGCGTTGATTCTCCGACGGATTACAATGAGCAGTTCTTC
cdr3_aa: CSVDSPTDYNEQFF

j_call: TRBJ2-1
cdr3_length: 17
v_call: TRBV5-8
d_call: .
clone_size: .
cdr3_nt: TGTGCCAGCAGCCAACGACTTCTGACCGGCCCAGACAATGAGCAGTTCTTC
cdr3_aa: CASSQRLLTGPDNEQFF

j_call: TRBJ1-2
cdr3_length: 13
v_call: TRBV19
d_call: .
clone_size: .
cdr3_nt: TGTGCCAGTTCTAGGGGACCTAACTATGGCTACACCTTC
cdr3_aa: CASSRGPNYGYTF

j_call: TRBJ2-7
cdr3_length: 14
v_call: TRBV19
d_call: TRBD2
clone_size: .
cdr3_nt: TGTGCCAGTAGTCTTACTAGCGGATCCTACGAGCAGTACTTC
cdr3_aa: CASSLTSGSYEQYF

j_call: TRBJ2-3
cdr3_length: 16
v_call: TRBV19
d_call: TRBD2
clone_size: .
cdr3_nt: TGTGCCAGTAGTAACGCGGGACTAGCGGGCGCAGATACGCAGTATTTT
cdr3_aa: CASSNAGLAGADTQYF

j_call: TRBJ2-7
cdr3_length: 14
v_call: TRBV5-1
d_call: TRBD1
clone_size: .
cdr3_nt: TGCGCCAGCAGCGGGGGACAGGGGTCCGCCGAGCAGTACTTC
cdr3_aa: CASSGGQGSAEQYF

j_call: TRBJ2-7
cdr3_length: 16
v_call: TRBV13
d_call: TRBD2
clone_size: .
cdr3_nt: TGTGCCAGCAGCGCCCTGACTAGCGGGAGTCGGTACGAGCAGTACTTC
cdr3_aa: CASSALTSGSRYEQYF

j_call: TRBJ1-5
cdr3_length: 12
v_call: TRBV19
d_call: .
clone_size: .
cdr3_nt: TGTGCCAGTAACACACTGGGGCAGCCCCAGCATTTT
cdr3_aa: CASNTLGQPQHF

j_call: TRBJ1-1
cdr3_length: 13
v_call: TRBV5-1
d_call: .
clone_size: .
cdr3_nt: TGCGCCAGCAGCGATCCGACGGAGGAGAAAGCTTTCTTT
cdr3_aa: CASSDPTEEKAFF

j_call: TRBJ1-4
cdr3_length: 16
v_call: TRBV19
d_call: .
clone_size: .
cdr3_nt: TGTGCCAGTAGTATAGGGGCGCTTGCAACTAATGAAAAACTGTTTTTT
cdr3_aa: CASSIGALATNEKLFF

j_call: TRBJ1-2
cdr3_length: 13
v_call: TRBV6-6
d_call: .
clone_size: .
cdr3_nt: TGTGCCAGCAGTTACTCCAGGAACTATGGCTACACCTTC
cdr3_aa: CASSYSRNYGYTF

j_call: TRBJ2-7
cdr3_length: 14
v_call: TRBV27
d_call: TRBD1
clone_size: .
cdr3_nt: TGTGCCAGCAGTCCAGGGACAGCGTCCTACGAGCAGTACTTC
cdr3_aa: CASSPGTASYEQYF

j_call: TRBJ2-1
cdr3_length: 12
v_call: TRBV12-5
d_call: .
clone_size: .
cdr3_nt: TGTGCTAGTGGTTCGGCTTACAATGAGCAGTTCTTC
cdr3_aa: CASGSAYNEQFF

j_call: TRBJ2-2
cdr3_length: 17
v_call: TRBV9
d_call: .
clone_size: .
cdr3_nt: TGTGCCAGCAGCGTAGGGACCACATGGGTACGAACCGGGGAGCTGTTTTTT
cdr3_aa: CASSVGTTWVRTGELFF

j_call: TRBJ2-7
cdr3_length: 13
v_call: TRBV7-6
d_call: .
clone_size: .
cdr3_nt: TGTGCCACCTCCGGGGACCTCGAATCCCAGCAGTACTTC
cdr3_aa: CATSGDLESQQYF

j_call: TRBJ1-2
cdr3_length: 16
v_call: TRBV7-8
d_call: .
clone_size: .
cdr3_nt: TGTGCCAGCAGCTTAGCGGGGGTCAATTTGGACTATGGCTACACCTTC
cdr3_aa: CASSLAGVNLDYGYTF

j_call: TRBJ2-1
cdr3_length: 11
v_call: TRBV20-1
d_call: .
clone_size: .
cdr3_nt: TGCAGTGCTAGAGACGGTAATGAGCAGTTCTTC
cdr3_aa: CSARDGNEQFF

j_call: TRBJ2-7
cdr3_length: 18
v_call: TRBV2
d_call: TRBD2
clone_size: .
cdr3_nt: TGTGCCAGCAGTGAGGGACTAGCGTTTAGCGTTCGGGCCTACGAGCAGTACTTC
cdr3_aa: CASSEGLAFSVRAYEQYF

j_call: TRBJ1-2
cdr3_length: 13
v_call: TRBV27
d_call: TRBD1
clone_size: few
cdr3_nt: TGTGCCAGCAGTCCGGGACAGTTTTATGGCTACACCTTC
cdr3_aa: CASSPGQFYGYTF

j_call: TRBJ2-7
cdr3_length: 14
v_call: TRBV6-5
d_call: TRBD2
clone_size: .
cdr3_nt: TGTGCCAGCAGGCCTAGCGGTAGTAGCTACGAGCAGTACTTC
cdr3_aa: CASRPSGSSYEQYF

j_call: TRBJ2-1
cdr3_length: 14
v_call: TRBV9
d_call: TRBD1
clone_size: .
cdr3_nt: TGTGCCAGCAGCAACCGGGGACAGGGAGTTGAGCAGTTCTTC
cdr3_aa: CASSNRGQGVEQFF

j_call: TRBJ2-3
cdr3_length: 18
v_call: TRBV29-1
d_call: TRBD2
clone_size: .
cdr3_nt: TGCAGCGTGGGGGGGCGAGTACTAGCGGGAGGTGGTGCAGATACGCAGTATTTT
cdr3_aa: CSVGGRVLAGGGADTQYF

j_call: TRBJ1-1
cdr3_length: 12
v_call: TRBV27
d_call: .
clone_size: .
cdr3_nt: TGTGCCAGCAGAAAGGGGCTCACTGAAGCTTTCTTT
cdr3_aa: CASRKGLTEAFF

j_call: TRBJ2-3
cdr3_length: 11
v_call: TRBV27
d_call: .
clone_size: few
cdr3_nt: TGTGCCAGCAGTTCCACAGATACGCAGTATTTT
cdr3_aa: CASSSTDTQYF

j_call: TRBJ2-7
cdr3_length: 13
v_call: TRBV11-1
d_call: TRBD1
clone_size: .
cdr3_nt: TGTGCCAGCAGCATGACAGGGTTTGGCGAGCAGTACTTC
cdr3_aa: CASSMTGFGEQYF

j_call: TRBJ2-7
cdr3_length: 13
v_call: TRBV29-1
d_call: .
clone_size: .
cdr3_nt: TGCAGCGCCCGACAGGGAGGGTCCTACGAGCAGTACTTC
cdr3_aa: CSARQGGSYEQYF

j_call: TRBJ2-7
cdr3_length: 12
v_call: TRBV7-9
d_call: .
clone_size: .
cdr3_nt: TGTGCCAGCAGTCCGGACGGCTACGAGCAGTACTTC
cdr3_aa: CASSPDGYEQYF

j_call: TRBJ2-7
cdr3_length: 15
v_call: TRBV9
d_call: .
clone_size: .
cdr3_nt: TGTGCCAGCAGCGTAGGGGGCGGGCATCCCTACGAGCAGTACTTC
cdr3_aa: CASSVGGGHPYEQYF

j_call: TRBJ2-7
cdr3_length: 14
v_call: TRBV30
d_call: .
clone_size: .
cdr3_nt: TGTGCCTGGGGGCTCCGGCAGAATAGAGGCGAGCAGTACTTC
cdr3_aa: CAWGLRQNRGEQYF

j_call: TRBJ1-5
cdr3_length: 13
v_call: TRBV4-1
d_call: .
clone_size: .
cdr3_nt: TGCGCCAGCAGCCAAGAGCGGCAACAGCCCCAGCATTTT
cdr3_aa: CASSQERQQPQHF

j_call: TRBJ2-6
cdr3_length: 18
v_call: TRBV27
d_call: .
clone_size: .
cdr3_nt: TGTGCCAGCAGTTTATACTCCGGGAGCTTCTCTGGGGCCAACGTCCTGACTTTC
cdr3_aa: CASSLYSGSFSGANVLTF

j_call: TRBJ1-5
cdr3_length: 15
v_call: TRBV27
d_call: TRBD1
clone_size: .
cdr3_nt: TGTGCCAGCAGTTTGTGGGGACAGATGGATCAGCCCCAGCATTTT
cdr3_aa: CASSLWGQMDQPQHF

j_call: TRBJ1-3
cdr3_length: 12
v_call: TRBV30
d_call: .
clone_size: .
cdr3_nt: TGTGCCTGGAGCCCGGCCGGAAACACCATATATTTT
cdr3_aa: CAWSPAGNTIYF

j_call: TRBJ2-5
cdr3_length: 12
v_call: TRBV27
d_call: .
clone_size: .
cdr3_nt: TGTGCCAGCAAGGCCCCGGGGGAGACCCAGTACTTC
cdr3_aa: CASKAPGETQYF

j_call: TRBJ2-7
cdr3_length: 12
v_call: TRBV7-9
d_call: .
clone_size: .
cdr3_nt: TGTGCCAGCAGCTCGACTGATTACGAGCAGTACTTC
cdr3_aa: CASSSTDYEQYF